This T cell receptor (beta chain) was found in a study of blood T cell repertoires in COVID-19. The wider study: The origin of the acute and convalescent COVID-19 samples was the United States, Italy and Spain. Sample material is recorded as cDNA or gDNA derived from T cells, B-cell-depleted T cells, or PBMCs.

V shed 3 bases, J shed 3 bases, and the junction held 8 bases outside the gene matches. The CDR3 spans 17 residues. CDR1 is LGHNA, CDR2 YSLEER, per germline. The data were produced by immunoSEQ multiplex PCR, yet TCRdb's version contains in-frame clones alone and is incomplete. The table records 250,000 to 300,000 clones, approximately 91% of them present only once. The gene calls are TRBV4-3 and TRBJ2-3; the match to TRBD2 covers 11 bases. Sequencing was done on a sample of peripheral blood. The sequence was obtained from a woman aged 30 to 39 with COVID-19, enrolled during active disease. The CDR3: CASSQLSGRAGTDTQYF. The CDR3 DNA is TGCGCCAGCAGCCAGCTTAGCGGGAGGGCCGGGACAGATACGCAGTATTTT.